Detailed here is one T cell receptor (beta chain). Its antigen is still unknown. Using immunoSEQ multiplex PCR, the repertoire was profiled, and TCRdb retains in-frame clones only, with some absent. Counted here are about 400,000 clones, about 90% occurring once; the ten biggest clones make up 1.5% to 2%. CDR1 ENHRY and CDR2 SYGVKD come from the germline V gene. The CDR3 is 15 residues long. After removal of 2 bases from V and 5 bases from J, the junction contained 3 bases not matched to a gene. This entry belongs to a study of Ad26.COV2.S vaccination and SARS-CoV-2 variants. General observations from the study: Compared with placebo recipients, vaccine recipients had higher spike-specific TCR breadth. Spike-specific responses of CD8+ and CD4+ T cells were reported to display substantial breadth after vaccination.

Treatment noted: roughly 20 received Ad26.COV2.S at low or high dose, single or two shots; about 5 received placebo; per-sample allocation not given. Samples analyzed were those drawn on day 63 after the first vaccine or placebo injection. Here the sequenced sample was peripheral blood, taken in a trial of Ad26.COV2.S vaccine versus placebo. The chain employs TRBV10-3 and TRBJ2-1, with 10 bases identical to TRBD2. The sequence derives from a person between 18 and 59 years old who received the Ad26.COV2.S COVID-19 vaccine or a placebo. The CDR3 DNA follows: TGTGCCATCAGTGAGGCCCTAGCGGGAGACAATGAGCAGTTCTTC. Its translation: CAISEALAGDNEQFF.